This T cell receptor beta chain was captured in a study of blood T cell repertoires in COVID-19 (dated by TCRdb to the early 2020s). A note on the overall study: Collaborator samples came from the United States, Italy and Spain and covered acute and convalescent phases of COVID-19. Deeply sampled blood TCRbeta repertoires from subjects exposed to, actively infected with, or recovered from COVID-19 were included in the dataset. A de-identified subject ID, COVID-19 status, age in years and sex were almost always included in the sample metadata. Where available, HLA class I and class II types were taken from metadata supplied by the sample provider and were not determined by assay-based typing. The prospective study material was composed of cDNA or gDNA derived from T cells, B-cell-depleted T cells, or PBMCs. A freely available public database, intended as a resource for researchers studying the immune response to SARS-CoV-2, is where the repertoires were released. The samples were drawn from the first 160 participants of the ongoing ImmuneRACE study and from 1,254 subjects provided by 6 global collaborators.

One collaborating source in Seattle enrolled patients during active infection and followed them longitudinally through the course of disease. Each collaborating institution followed its own protocols to collect whole blood in K2EDTA tubes. For TCRbeta analysis, collaborators shipped samples in one of three forms: frozen whole blood, isolated PBMCs, or DNA extracted from either of those sample types. General study outcomes and caveats: How much clinical and demographic metadata was included differed by source and by participant, and the metadata was provided uncurated.

The immunoSEQ Assay, a bias-controlled multiplex PCR, was used to amplify TCRbeta CDR3 regions from genomic DNA. In the paper's pipeline: Within the assay, amplification of reference gene primers was used to estimate how many nucleated cells each sample contained. To quantify the absolute abundance of each unique TCRbeta CDR3 rearrangement, sequence reads were collapsed and filtered. For each sample, productive Simpson clonality was calculated as the square root of Simpson's diversity index over productive rearrangements. TCRdb's version of the immuneACCESS table is confined to in-frame rearrangements and falls short of the full clone set. An unresolved V gene accounts for under half of the shortfall where checked; the remainder is of unknown origin. The V and J calls and clone size were taken over from that table, and D and trimming were inferred from the DNA. The sample records a few hundred thousand clones, more than 65% of which are singletons. Of the sample, 15% to 18% is held by the ten largest clones.

Note on this clone: The clone's antigen remains unknown. No much larger clone exists at a distance of one base, and base qualities are not known.

CDR1 and CDR2 are read off the germline V gene as MDHEN and SYDVKM. V is trimmed back by 10 bases and J by 0 bases, and the junction contains 9 bases that no gene match accounts for. From the cysteine through the phenylalanine, the CDR3 covers 17 amino acids. Only CDR3 DNA remains: 51 bases, in frame from the first base. The TCR was taken from an older person with COVID-19, enrolled during active disease. Sample: peripheral blood. The V gene is TRBV28 and the J gene is TRBJ2-3; TRBD2 matches 14 bases in the middle. At the DNA level, the sequence is TGTGCCATCAACGCCGGACTAGCGGGAGGTAGCACAGATACGCAGTATTTT. Its amino acids are CAINAGLAGGSTDTQYF.